Following are 23 T cell receptor beta chains from one sample sequenced in a study of beta chain features in type 1 diabetes. Every bit of the isolated RNA underwent reverse transcription, so sequencing read expressed TCRB transcripts. TCRdb's copy holds only in-frame clones and misses some; the assay was immunoSEQ multiplex PCR. Of about 300,000 clones in the sample, about 7.8% were seen once. The sample consisted of central memory CD4+ T cells from blood. Receptor source: a woman under 30 in good health.

V gene TRBV5-5 combines with J gene TRBJ1-5; D remains unclear. Germline CDR1 and CDR2: SGHKS and YYEKEE (reference sequence). The CDR3 spans 13 residues. V lost 2 bases and J 2 bases, leaving 5 bases between the germline ends. The CDR3 sequence is CASSFFGNQPQHF. The CDR3 DNA reads TGTGCCAGCAGCTTTTTCGGCAATCAGCCCCAGCATTTT.

The chain links TRBV27 to TRBJ1-2; possible D gene TRBD1, 6 bases. This CDR3 is built from 13 residues. CDR1 is MNHEY, CDR2 SMNVEV, per germline (reference sequence). The V gene lost 2 bases and the J gene lost 7 bases, with 11 bases spanning the gap. CDR3 amino acids: CASSLNRDAGYTF. Here the CDR3 DNA reads TGTGCCAGCAGTTTAAACAGGGATGCTGGCTACACCTTC.

The chain recombines TRBV28 with TRBJ1-6; 7 positions match TRBD1. CDR3 length: 17 amino acids. In germline, CDR1 is MDHEN, CDR2 SYDVKM. V shed 4 bases, J shed 9 bases, and the junction held 15 bases outside the gene matches. The CDR3 spells CASSSPPGQRAISPLHF. The CDR3 coding sequence is TGTGCCAGCAGTTCCCCTCCGGGACAGAGAGCTATTTCACCCCTCCACTTT.

As concerns this clone: This specimen includes other DNA sequences encoding the same CDR3. The chain links TRBV28 to TRBJ2-7; weak D call: TRBD1 (5 bases). The CDR3 extends over 12 amino acids. V lost 2 bases, J lost 7 bases, and 9 bases lay in between. Germline CDR1 and CDR2: MDHEN and SYDVKM. CDR3 in DNA: TGTGCCAGCAGTTTAGCAGGGTATGAGCAGTACGTC. It specifies CASSLAGYEQYV.

The J gene is TRBJ1-3, the V gene TRBV6-5; the D gene is possibly TRBD1 (5 bases). Germline V gene data show CDR1 as MNHEY and CDR2 as SVGAGI. The ends were cut back, 2 bases at V and 0 bases at J, with 5 bases in the middle. This CDR3 has 14 residues. Here the CDR3 DNA reads TGTGCCAGCAGTTACGACAGCTCTGGAAACACCATATATTTT. Protein sequence: CASSYDSSGNTIYF.

The chain carries TRBV11-1 and TRBJ1-2; D is ambiguous. The CDR3 runs 15 residues. CDR1 is SGHAT, CDR2 FQDESV, per germline (reference sequence). The V end lost 2 bases, the J end lost 6 bases, and 16 bases lay between the germline ends. CDR3 in amino acids: CASSLRSDSGDGYTF. For the CDR3, the DNA is TGTGCCAGCAGCTTACGATCAGATTCGGGTGATGGCTACACCTTC.

The chain uses TRBV30 and TRBJ1-2, with TRBD1 as a possible D gene (6 bases). Trimming stripped 0 bases from V and 5 bases from J, with 10 bases between. From germline, CDR1 is GTSNPN and CDR2 SVGIG (reference sequence). The length of the CDR3 is 13 residues. In nucleotides, the CDR3 is TGTGCCTGGAGTGTTAGTCAGGGGTATGGCTACACCTTC. The encoded protein is CAWSVSQGYGYTF.

V usage is TRBV6-1 and J usage is TRBJ1-5; a possible D gene is TRBD1 (5 bases). Trimming pared 0 bases from V and 7 bases from J, leaving 13 bases between. The CDR3 has 15 amino acids. Germline CDR1 MNHNS, CDR2 SASEGT. DNA for the CDR3: TGTGCCAGCAGTGAAGCAAGACGGGGCACACAGCCCCAGCATTTT. It specifies CASSEARRGTQPQHF.

The chain couples TRBV18 to TRBJ1-1; no definite D call. Germline CDR1 KGHSH, CDR2 LQKENI. V was cut by 0 bases and J by 10 bases, with 21 bases left in between. The CDR3 is 16 residues long. Here the CDR3 reads CASSPPTSGRAVGAFF. The CDR3 DNA reads TGTGCCAGCTCACCACCGACGTCAGGAAGGGCAGTTGGAGCTTTCTTT.

This clone was seen a handful of times. This probably arose from a read error, given a far larger clone one base away. The sample has other DNA sequences that encode this CDR3 too. V usage is TRBV11-2 and J usage is TRBJ1-1; D remains ambiguous. Germline CDR1 reads SGHAT; CDR2 reads FQNNGV. This CDR3 has 14 residues. V lost 5 bases to trimming and J lost 0 bases, with 10 bases between them. CDR3 sequence reads: CASSPQLMNTEAFF. Written as DNA, the CDR3 is TGTGCCAGCAGCCCACAGCTTATGAACACTGAAGCTTTCTTT.

This rearrangement joins TRBV7-8 to TRBJ1-5; tentatively, D is TRBD1 (6 bases). The CDR3 sequence is 14 residues long. The V gene lost 5 bases and the J gene lost 4 bases, with 12 bases spanning the gap. The germline CDR1 and CDR2 sequences are SGHVS and FQNEAQ. The CDR3 here is CASSPRDTNQPQHF. CDR3 coding DNA: TGTGCCAGCAGCCCCCGGGACACAAATCAGCCCCAGCATTTT.

This clone has more than one count but fewer than ten. V usage is TRBV7-7 and J usage is TRBJ1-4; D call uncertain. The V end was cut by 4 bases, the J end by 7 bases, with 19 bases between. The CDR3 runs 16 residues. Per the germline V gene, CDR1 is SSHAT and CDR2 is FNYEAQ (reference sequence). The CDR3 sequence is CASSSAIREDSEKLFF. The CDR3 DNA reads TGTGCCAGCAGCTCGGCTATTAGAGAAGATAGTGAAAAACTGTTTTTT.

This clone has just a few counts. The chain combines TRBV27 with TRBJ1-2; 7 nucleotides line up with TRBD1. CDR3 length equals 16 residues. The germline gives CDR1 MNHEY, CDR2 SMNVEV (reference sequence). V lost 4 bases and J lost 4; bases outside the gene matches: 12. CDR3 bases: TGTGCCAGCAGTTCTGGGACAGCCGGACCCTTCTATGGCTACACCTTC. It yields the protein CASSSGTAGPFYGYTF.

This sequence joins TRBV29-1 and TRBJ1-4; 9 nucleotides agree with TRBD1. Trimming removed 3 bases from V and 4 bases from J; junction bases left unmatched: 9. The CDR3 length is 16 residues. CDR1 is SQVTM and CDR2 is ANQGSEA in the germline V gene. DNA of the CDR3: TGCAGCGTTGATGGTCCGGGACAGGGTGATAATGAAAAACTGTTTTTT. Protein product: CSVDGPGQGDNEKLFF.

V and J are TRBV7-3 and TRBJ1-1, with D hard to call. V lost 4 bases, J lost 4 bases, and 10 bases lay in between. CDR1 SGHTA and CDR2 FQGTGA come from the germline V gene. This CDR3 comprises 13 residues. This CDR3 is CASSWAEGTEAFF. In DNA form, the CDR3 reads TGTGCCAGCAGCTGGGCGGAGGGCACTGAAGCTTTCTTT.

This clone was counted ten times or more. This chain uses TRBV9 with TRBJ1-5; D not certain. Trimming took 1 base from V and 1 from J, leaving 3 bases between them. Germline V gene sequence: CDR1 SGDLS, CDR2 YYNGEE. CDR3 length: 13 amino acids. The DNA for the CDR3 is TGTGCCAGCAGCGTATTGAGCAATCAGCCCCAGCATTTT. It yields the protein CASSVLSNQPQHF.

The chain links TRBV7-2 to TRBJ2-7; D perhaps matches TRBD1 (6 bases). The CDR3 extends over 15 amino acids. The V gene lost 5 bases and the J gene lost 4 bases, with 18 bases spanning the gap. CDR1 is SGHTA, CDR2 FQGNSA, per germline. Here the CDR3 DNA reads TGTGCCAGCAGCCCACTCACGGGGCAGGGGTACGAGCAGTACGTC. Translation gives CASSPLTGQGYEQYV.

The table lists this clone with a few counts. The sample carries other DNA sequences with the same CDR3. The J gene is TRBJ2-3, the V gene TRBV5-6; D is ambiguous. Trimming pared 1 base from V and 5 bases from J, leaving 2 bases between. CDR3 length: 11 amino acids. Germline CDR1 reads SGHDT; CDR2 reads YYEEEE. CDR3 in DNA: TGTGCCAGCAGCTTGCTAGATACGCAGTATTTT. Translated: CASSLLDTQYF. Using reference TRBV5-6 and TRBJ2-3 for the parts outside the CDR3, the full variable domain is DAGVTQSPTHLIKTRGQQVTLRCSPKSGHDTVSWYQQALGQGPQFIFQYYEEEERQRGNFPDRFSGHQFPNYSSELNVNALLLGDSALYLCASSLLDTQYFGPGTRLTVL.

The rearrangement uses TRBV29-1 and TRBJ2-4, with D perhaps TRBD1 (6 bases). V shed 0 bases and J shed 6 bases, with 15 bases lying between them. The CDR3 runs 15 residues. Germline values: CDR1 SQVTM, CDR2 ANQGSEA. The DNA of the CDR3 is TGCAGCGTTGAAGAGGTCAGGGGTTTTGGAAACATTCAGTACTTC. This encodes CSVEEVRGFGNIQYF.

The chain is built from TRBV5-1 and TRBJ2-1, with 11 bases that match TRBD2. The CDR3 consists of 17 residues. The V gene end was trimmed by 0 bases and the J gene end by 4 bases; junction bases not matched to a gene: 6. The germline V gene encodes CDR1 SGHRS and CDR2 YFSETQ. The CDR3: CASSLGSGTSGYNEQFF. CDR3 coding DNA: TGCGCCAGCAGCTTGGGTTCCGGGACTAGCGGATACAATGAGCAGTTCTTC.

The V and J genes are TRBV28 and TRBJ2-3; D not resolved. CDR3 size: 12 residues. CDR1 and CDR2 (germline): MDHEN, SYDVKM. Trimming removed 7 bases from V and 4 bases from J, with 9 bases in between. The CDR3 DNA is TGTGCCAGCACCCCGAAGGCAGATACGCAGTATTTT. Amino acids: CASTPKADTQYF.

V and J are TRBV7-2 and TRBJ1-1; D is possibly TRBD1 (5 bases). This CDR3 has 15 residues. CDR1 SGHTA and CDR2 FQGNSA come from the germline V gene. Trimming pared 1 base from V and 4 bases from J, leaving 13 bases between. CDR3 region: CASSLVSVGTTEAFF. The DNA for the CDR3 is TGTGCCAGCAGCTTAGTGTCGGTCGGGACCACTGAAGCTTTCTTT.

J is TRBJ2-5 and V is TRBV7-2, with D unresolved. CDR3 length: 13 residues. CDR1 is SGHTA, CDR2 FQGNSA, per germline. The V gene lost 6 bases and the J gene lost 0 bases, with 8 bases spanning the gap. DNA of the CDR3: TGTGCCAGCAGTCTTGACTACCAAGAGACCCAGTACTTC. Protein sequence: CASSLDYQETQYF. Combining the CDR3 with reference TRBV7-2 and TRBJ2-5 gives the whole variable domain GAGVSQSPSNKVTEKGKDVELRCDPISGHTALYWYRQSLGQGLEFLIYFQGNSAPDKSGLPSDRFSAERTGGSVSTLTIQRTQQEDSAVYLCASSLDYQETQYFGPGTRLLVL.